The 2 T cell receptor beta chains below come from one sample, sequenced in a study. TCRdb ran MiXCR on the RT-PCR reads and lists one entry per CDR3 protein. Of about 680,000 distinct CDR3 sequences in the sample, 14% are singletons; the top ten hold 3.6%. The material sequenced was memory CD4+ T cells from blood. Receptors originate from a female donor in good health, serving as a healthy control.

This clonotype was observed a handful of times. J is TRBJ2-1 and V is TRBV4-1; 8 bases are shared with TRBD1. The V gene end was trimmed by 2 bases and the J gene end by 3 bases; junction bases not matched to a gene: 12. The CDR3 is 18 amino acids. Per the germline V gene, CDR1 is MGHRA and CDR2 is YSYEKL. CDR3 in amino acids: CASSQPPSRDRGYNEQFF. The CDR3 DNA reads TGCGCCAGCAGCCAACCCCCATCTCGAGACAGGGGCTACAATGAGCAGTTCTTC.

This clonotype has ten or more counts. Here the CDR3 reads CASSPTTGDYGYTF. DNA for the CDR3: TGCGCCAGCAGCCCAACCACAGGGGACTATGGCTACACCTTC. The V call is TRBV5-1, the J call TRBJ1-2, with 7 positions matching TRBD1. V trimming: 4 bases; J trimming: 3 bases; junction bases outside the gene matches: 6. Germline loops: CDR1 SGHRS, CDR2 YFSETQ. CDR3 length: 14 residues.